This paragraph reports one T cell receptor beta chain. Its antigen is unknown. Trimming took off 5 bases at V and 2 bases at J, with 17 bases between the two ends. Germline V gene sequence: CDR1 SNHLY, CDR2 FYNNEI. CDR3 length: 16 amino acids. The entry originates in a study of CD8+ T cells in alopecia areata. Study-level findings and limits: It was lesional scalp, especially alopecia totalis/universalis, that showed higher clonality than normal scalp.

Sorted populations comprised CD4+ and CD8+ T cells obtained from PBMCs. Following extraction, RNA underwent reverse transcription to cDNA, which served as the sequencing template. The data were produced by immunoSEQ multiplex PCR, yet TCRdb's version contains in-frame clones alone and is incomplete. The sample contains under 130,000 clones, approximately 52% of which appear only once. The receptor was derived from a human donor in good health. This rearrangement joins TRBV2 to TRBJ2-3; D might be TRBD2 (6 bases). The sequenced sample consisted of CD4+ T cells sorted from blood. The CDR3 region is CASSRRGVSATDTQYF. The CDR3 coding sequence is TGTGCCAGCAGTCGGAGGGGTGTCTCCGCCACAGATACGCAGTATTTT.